Listed below are T cell receptor beta chains from one sample, sequenced in a study of blood T cell repertoires in COVID-19. This table comes from immunoSEQ multiplex PCR, and its TCRdb copy is limited to in-frame clones, with some not included. The repertoire holds more than 85,000 clones, with about 85% as singletons. Specimen: peripheral blood. These receptors were obtained from a human donor in a cohort sampled during active COVID-19. Each CDR3 is given with its conserved first and last residue. The order of the fields is clone size, J gene, D gene, V gene, CDR3 DNA, CDR3 protein. The D gene is left open where the match is weak. Size is stated for part of the rows, as once, few or many counts, or as a class when the clone is expanded.

-,TRBJ1-1,-,TRBV11-2,TGTGCCAGCAGCTTAGGTGCGGACACTGAAGCTTTCTTT,CASSLGADTEAFF
-,TRBJ2-1,-,TRBV3-1/TRBV3-2,TGTGCCAGCAGCCCCCTGACTAGATACAATGAGCAGTTCTTC,CASSPLTRYNEQFF
-,TRBJ1-4,-,TRBV19,TGTGCCAGTAGTCTATTGGACGGGACTTCCGAAAAACTGTTTTTT,CASSLLDGTSEKLFF
-,TRBJ1-1,TRBD1,TRBV14,TGTGCCAGCAGCCAAGATCGGTACAGGGGGGCTTTCTTT,CASSQDRYRGAFF
-,TRBJ2-3,TRBD2,TRBV7-2,TGTGCCAGCAGCGCGGGACTAGCGGCTAGCACAGATACGCAGTATTTT,CASSAGLAASTDTQYF
few,TRBJ1-4,TRBD1,TRBV7-2,TGTGCCAGCAGCCGGGACAGGGGGTATGAAAAACTGTTTTTT,CASSRDRGYEKLFF
-,TRBJ1-6,TRBD1,TRBV9,TGTGCCAGCAGCGCCGAGGGACAGGGGGCAAATTCACCCCTCCACTTT,CASSAEGQGANSPLHF
few,TRBJ2-1,-,TRBV15,TGTGCCACCAGTGTGGACAGCTACAATGAGCAGTTCTTC,CATSVDSYNEQFF
-,TRBJ2-7,TRBD2,TRBV2,TGTGCCGGGGGGGGGAATTCCTACGAGCAGTACTTC,CAGGGNSYEQYF
-,TRBJ1-1,TRBD1,TRBV5-6,TGTGCCAGCAGCCCTGGGACAGGGGCGGGAATTACTGAAGCTTTCTTT,CASSPGTGAGITEAFF
once,TRBJ2-6,TRBD1,TRBV4-3,TGCGCCAGCAGCCAAGATGTTTATGCGAGGACAGGGGGTAGTGGGGCCAACGTCCTGACTTTC,CASSQDVYARTGGSGANVLTF
-,TRBJ2-5,-,TRBV27,TGTGCCAGCAGTTCCTTACAGGGAAAAGAGACCCAGTACTTC,CASSSLQGKETQYF
-,TRBJ1-5,-,TRBV11-2,TGTGCCAGCAGCTTAGCAGGGCAGAGCAATCAGCCCCAGCATTTT,CASSLAGQSNQPQHF
-,TRBJ2-3,-,TRBV21-1,TGTGCCAGCAGCAAAGGCAGGAACACAGATACGCAGTATTTT,CASSKGRNTDTQYF
-,TRBJ1-5,TRBD1,TRBV3-1/TRBV3-2,TGTGCCAGCAGCCAAGGACAGGGTGCGGAGCCCCAGCATTTT,CASSQGQGAEPQHF
-,TRBJ1-1,-,TRBV28,TGTGCCAGCAGCTTCGACAGGATCGGAGCTTTCTTT,CASSFDRIGAFF
-,TRBJ2-6,-,TRBV5-5,TGTGCCAGCAGTCGACAGAGCTCTGGGGCCAACGTCCTGACTTTC,CASSRQSSGANVLTF
-,TRBJ1-6,TRBD1,TRBV9,TGTGCCAGCAGCGTAGAATCACAGGGGACCTATAATTCACCCCTCCACTTT,CASSVESQGTYNSPLHF
-,TRBJ2-3,TRBD2,TRBV6-1,TGTGCCAGCAGTGAAGCGCTTGGTAGCGGGAGTGATACGCAGTATTTT,CASSEALGSGSDTQYF
few,TRBJ2-7,TRBD2,TRBV5-4,TGTGCCAGCAGCCAGTCTAGCGGGGCTTTCTACGAGCAGTACTTC,CASSQSSGAFYEQYF
-,TRBJ2-7,TRBD2,TRBV4-2,TGTGCCAGCAGCCAGGAAACTAGCGGGACGCGCTACGAGCAGTACTTC,CASSQETSGTRYEQYF
-,TRBJ2-3,TRBD2,TRBV6-5,TGTGCCAGCAGTTACCGCGGAGCGGGAGCAGATACGCAGTATTTT,CASSYRGAGADTQYF
-,TRBJ2-2,TRBD2,TRBV4-3,TGCGCCAGCAGCCTCTTCCTCGGACTAGCGGGAAACACCGGGGAGCTGTTTTTT,CASSLFLGLAGNTGELFF
-,TRBJ1-1,-,TRBV13,TGTGCCAGCAGCTCGGGACATCGAAGCACTGAAGCTTTCTTT,CASSSGHRSTEAFF
once,TRBJ1-5,-,TRBV2,TGTGCCAGCAGTGTACAAGGGGCGAGACAGCCCCAGCATTTT,CASSVQGARQPQHF
-,TRBJ1-3,TRBD1,TRBV18,TGTGCCAGCTCACCCGGGACAGGGGACTCTGGAAACACCATATATTTT,CASSPGTGDSGNTIYF
-,TRBJ2-3,TRBD2,TRBV30,TGTGCCTGGAGTAATGGGGGGGGAAAGACAGATACGCAGTATTTT,CAWSNGGGKTDTQYF
-,TRBJ2-2,TRBD2,TRBV28,TGTGCCAGCAGGCACCCAGGACTAGCGGGAGAGAGGAGAACCGGGGAGCTGTTTTTT,CASRHPGLAGERRTGELFF
-,TRBJ1-1,-,TRBV29-1,TGCAGCGTGACAGGCGCTCTGAACACTGAAGCTTTCTTT,CSVTGALNTEAFF
-,TRBJ1-1,-,TRBV7-2,TGTGCCAGCAGCCGGCTTAGATTAAGGGGCACTGAAGCTTTCTTT,CASSRLRLRGTEAFF
-,TRBJ2-7,-,TRBV5-8,TGTGCCAGCAGCGCGACAGTCCCCTACGAGCAGTACTTC,CASSATVPYEQYF
-,TRBJ2-4,-,TRBV5-6,TGTGCCAGCAGCTTGGGTGCAGGCCTGATTCAGTACTTC,CASSLGAGLIQYF
-,TRBJ2-7,-,TRBV9,TGTGCCAGCAGCGTAGATGGTAGCGGTAGCTCCTACGAGCAGTACTTC,CASSVDGSGSSYEQYF
-,TRBJ2-2,TRBD1,TRBV10-3,TGTGCCATCAGGGGGACAGGGGGCACCGGGGAGCTGTTTTTT,CAIRGTGGTGELFF
-,TRBJ2-1,TRBD2,TRBV7-3,TGTGCCAGCAGCTACGGGTTAGCGGGGTACAATGAGCAGTTCTTC,CASSYGLAGYNEQFF
few,TRBJ1-6,-,TRBV5-1,TGCGCCAGCAGCCCTGGCGGGGGTAGTTCACCCCTCCACTTT,CASSPGGGSSPLHF
-,TRBJ1-2,TRBD1,TRBV5-1,TGCGCCAGCAGCTTGGCGCACGGACAGGGGAATTATGGCTACACCTTC,CASSLAHGQGNYGYTF
-,TRBJ2-3,TRBD2,TRBV28,TGTGCCAGCACCCGGACTAGCGGGATCACAGATACGCAGTATTTT,CASTRTSGITDTQYF
-,TRBJ2-3,-,TRBV7-3,TGTGCCAGCAGTTCTAGCACAGATACGCAGTATTTT,CASSSSTDTQYF
-,TRBJ1-6,-,TRBV30,TGTGCCTGGAGTTCGGGCAGGGGTAATTCACCCCTCCACTTT,CAWSSGRGNSPLHF
-,TRBJ1-2,-,TRBV5-6,TGTGCCAGCAGCTTGGACAGGGTGGATTATGGCTACACCTTC,CASSLDRVDYGYTF
-,TRBJ2-3,-,TRBV2,TGTGCCAGCAGTGAGGGCGACAGCAGCACAGATACGCAGTATTTT,CASSEGDSSTDTQYF
-,TRBJ2-5,TRBD2,TRBV29-1,TGCAGCGCCCGGACTAGCGGGGGTTCAGAGACCCAGTACTTC,CSARTSGGSETQYF
once,TRBJ2-1,TRBD2,TRBV24-1,TGTGCCACCAGTGACCCCGGACTAGCGGGGACGAATTACAATGAGCAGTTCTTC,CATSDPGLAGTNYNEQFF
-,TRBJ1-1,-,TRBV28,TGTGCCAGCAGTTTACTTAATTCCGGGACAAGGGGAACTGAAGCTTTCTTT,CASSLLNSGTRGTEAFF
-,TRBJ2-2,-,TRBV7-8,TGTGCCAGCAGCTCCCTCGGGGGCGGGGAGCTGTTTTTT,CASSSLGGGELFF
-,TRBJ2-3,-,TRBV29-1,TGCAGCGTTGAAGACTCACGCGCGAGCACAGATACGCAGTATTTT,CSVEDSRASTDTQYF